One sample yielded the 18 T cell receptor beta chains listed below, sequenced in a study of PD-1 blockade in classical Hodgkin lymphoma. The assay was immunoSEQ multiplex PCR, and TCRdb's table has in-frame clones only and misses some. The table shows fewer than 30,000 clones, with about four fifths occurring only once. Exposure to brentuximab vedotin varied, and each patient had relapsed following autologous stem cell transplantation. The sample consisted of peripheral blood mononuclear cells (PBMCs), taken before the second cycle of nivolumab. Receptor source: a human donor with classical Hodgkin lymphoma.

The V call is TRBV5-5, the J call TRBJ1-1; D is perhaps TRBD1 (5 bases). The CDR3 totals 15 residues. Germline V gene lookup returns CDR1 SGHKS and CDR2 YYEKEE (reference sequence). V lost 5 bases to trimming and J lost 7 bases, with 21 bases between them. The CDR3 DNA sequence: TGTGCCAGCAGACGCGGGAACCAGGGTACTTTTGAAGCTTTCTTT. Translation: CASRRGNQGTFEAFF.

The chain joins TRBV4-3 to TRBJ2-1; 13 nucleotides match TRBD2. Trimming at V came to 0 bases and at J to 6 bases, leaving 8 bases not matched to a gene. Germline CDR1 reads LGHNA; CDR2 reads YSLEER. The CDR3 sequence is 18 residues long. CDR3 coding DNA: TGCGCCAGCAGCCAAGAGTCCTTACTAGCGGGGGGGTCCAATGAGCAGTTCTTC. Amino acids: CASSQESLLAGGSNEQFF.

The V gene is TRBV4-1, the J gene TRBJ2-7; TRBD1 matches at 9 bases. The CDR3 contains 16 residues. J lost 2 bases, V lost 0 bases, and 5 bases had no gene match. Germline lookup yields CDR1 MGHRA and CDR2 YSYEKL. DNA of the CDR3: TGCGCCAGCAGCCAAGAGGACAGGGGTGGGACCTACGAGCAGTACTTC. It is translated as CASSQEDRGGTYEQYF.

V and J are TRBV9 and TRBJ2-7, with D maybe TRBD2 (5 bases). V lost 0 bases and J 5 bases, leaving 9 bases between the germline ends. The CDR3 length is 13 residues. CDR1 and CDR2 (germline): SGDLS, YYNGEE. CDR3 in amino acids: CASSVGPRDEQYF. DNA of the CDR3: TGTGCCAGCAGCGTAGGGCCGAGGGACGAGCAGTACTTC.

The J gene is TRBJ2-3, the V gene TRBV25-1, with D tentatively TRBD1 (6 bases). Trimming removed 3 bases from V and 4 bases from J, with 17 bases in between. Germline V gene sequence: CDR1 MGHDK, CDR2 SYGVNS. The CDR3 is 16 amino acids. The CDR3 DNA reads TGTGCCAGCAGTGATCAATGGGGCAGGGGCGCAGATACGCAGTATTTT. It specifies CASSDQWGRGADTQYF.

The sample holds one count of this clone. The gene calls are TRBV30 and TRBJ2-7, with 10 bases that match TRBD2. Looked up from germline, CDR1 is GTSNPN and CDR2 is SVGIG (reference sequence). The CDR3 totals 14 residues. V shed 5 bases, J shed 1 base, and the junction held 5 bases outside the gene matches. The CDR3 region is CAWATSGNSYEQYF. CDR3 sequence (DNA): TGTGCCTGGGCTACTAGCGGGAATTCCTACGAGCAGTACTTC.

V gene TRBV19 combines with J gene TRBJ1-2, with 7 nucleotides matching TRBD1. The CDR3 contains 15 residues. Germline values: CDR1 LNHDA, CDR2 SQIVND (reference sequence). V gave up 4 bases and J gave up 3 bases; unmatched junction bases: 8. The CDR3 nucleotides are TGTGCCAGTAGTACACCAGGGGGGGTGGACTATGGCTACACCTTC. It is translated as CASSTPGGVDYGYTF.

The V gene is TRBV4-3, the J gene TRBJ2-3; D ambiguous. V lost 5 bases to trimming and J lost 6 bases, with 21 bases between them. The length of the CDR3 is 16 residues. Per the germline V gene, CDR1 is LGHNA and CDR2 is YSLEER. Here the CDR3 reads CASSLDRALNRDTQYF. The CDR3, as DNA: TGCGCCAGCAGCTTGGACCGGGCCCTAAATCGGGATACGCAGTATTTT.

The CDR3 nucleotides read TGTGCCATCAGTCTAGAGTCTGGGCTTAAAGGGGATTCACCCCTCCACTTT. It yields the protein CAISLESGLKGDSPLHF. This chain uses TRBV10-3 with TRBJ1-6; D is perhaps TRBD1 (5 bases). Germline CDR1 is ENHRY and CDR2 is SYGVKD. CDR3 length: 17 amino acids. Trimming took off 5 bases at V and 8 bases at J, with 22 bases between the two ends.

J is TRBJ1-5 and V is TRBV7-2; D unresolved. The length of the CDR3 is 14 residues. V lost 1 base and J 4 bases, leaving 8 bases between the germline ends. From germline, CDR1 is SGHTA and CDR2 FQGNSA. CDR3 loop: CASSLEGRNQPQHF. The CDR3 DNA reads TGTGCCAGCAGCTTAGAAGGTAGAAATCAGCCCCAGCATTTT.

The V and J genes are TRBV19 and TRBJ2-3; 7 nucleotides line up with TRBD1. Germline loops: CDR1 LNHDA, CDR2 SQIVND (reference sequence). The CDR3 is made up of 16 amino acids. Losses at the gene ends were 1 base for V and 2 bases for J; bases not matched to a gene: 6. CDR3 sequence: CASSIVGQKITDTQYF. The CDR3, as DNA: TGTGCCAGTAGTATAGTGGGACAGAAAATCACAGATACGCAGTATTTT. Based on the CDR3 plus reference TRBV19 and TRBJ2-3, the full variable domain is DGGITQSPKYLFRKEGQNVTLSCEQNLNHDAMYWYRQDPGQGLRLIYYSQIVNDFQKGDIAEGYSVSREKKESFPLTVTSAQKNPTAFYLCASSIVGQKITDTQYFGPGTRLTVL.

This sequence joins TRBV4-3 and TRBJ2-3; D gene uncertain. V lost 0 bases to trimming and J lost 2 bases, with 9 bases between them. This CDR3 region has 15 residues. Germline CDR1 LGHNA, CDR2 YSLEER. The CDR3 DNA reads TGCGCCAGCAGCCAAGATAGGTCTTCCACAGATACGCAGTATTTT. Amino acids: CASSQDRSSTDTQYF.

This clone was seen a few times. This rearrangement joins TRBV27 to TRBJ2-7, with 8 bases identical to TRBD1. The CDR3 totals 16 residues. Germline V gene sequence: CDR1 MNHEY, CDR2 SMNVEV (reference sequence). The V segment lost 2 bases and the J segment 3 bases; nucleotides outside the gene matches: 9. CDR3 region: CASSLRPDRAGYEQYF. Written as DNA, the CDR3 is TGTGCCAGCAGTTTACGGCCGGACAGGGCGGGCTACGAGCAGTACTTC.

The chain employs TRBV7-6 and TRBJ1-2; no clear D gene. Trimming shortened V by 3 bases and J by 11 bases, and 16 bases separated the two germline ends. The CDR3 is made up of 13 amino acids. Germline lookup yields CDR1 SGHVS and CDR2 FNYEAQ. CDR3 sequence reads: CASSFGGVSGYTF. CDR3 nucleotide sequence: TGTGCCAGCAGCTTTGGCGGAGTCAGTGGGTACACCTTC.

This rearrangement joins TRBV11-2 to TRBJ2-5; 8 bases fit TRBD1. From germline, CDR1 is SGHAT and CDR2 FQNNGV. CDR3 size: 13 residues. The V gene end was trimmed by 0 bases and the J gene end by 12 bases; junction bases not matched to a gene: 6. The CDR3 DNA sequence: TGTGCCAGCAGCTTAGAGTGGACAGGGACGGAGTACTTC. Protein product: CASSLEWTGTEYF.

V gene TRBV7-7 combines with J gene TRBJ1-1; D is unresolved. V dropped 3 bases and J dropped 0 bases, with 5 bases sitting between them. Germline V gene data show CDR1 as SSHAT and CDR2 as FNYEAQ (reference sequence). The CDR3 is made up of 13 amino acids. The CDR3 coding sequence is TGTGCCAGCAGCTTGACGGTGAACACTGAAGCTTTCTTT. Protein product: CASSLTVNTEAFF. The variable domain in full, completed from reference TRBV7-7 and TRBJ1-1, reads GAGVSQSPRYKVTKRGQDVTLRCDPISSHATLYWYQQALGQGPEFLTYFNYEAQPDKSGLPSDRFSAERPEGSISTLTIQRTEQRDSAMYRCASSLTVNTEAFFGQGTRLTVV.

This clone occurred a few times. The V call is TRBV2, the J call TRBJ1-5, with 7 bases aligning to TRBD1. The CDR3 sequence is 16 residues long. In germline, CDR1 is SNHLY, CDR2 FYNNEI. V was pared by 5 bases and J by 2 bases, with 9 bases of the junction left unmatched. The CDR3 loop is CASSLYRDSGNQPQHF. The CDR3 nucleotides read TGTGCCAGCAGTCTTTACCGGGACAGTGGCAATCAGCCCCAGCATTTT.

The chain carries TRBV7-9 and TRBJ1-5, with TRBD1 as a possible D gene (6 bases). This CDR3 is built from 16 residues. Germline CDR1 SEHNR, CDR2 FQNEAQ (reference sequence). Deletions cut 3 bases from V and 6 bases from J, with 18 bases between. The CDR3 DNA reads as TGTGCCAGCAGCTTTTCCTTCGGCGGGGGCAGTCAGCCCCAGCATTTT. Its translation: CASSFSFGGGSQPQHF.